The clone carrying this T cell receptor (beta chain) has only one observation. Its antigen is not known. Around 30,000 T cell genomes (approximately 0.2 ug DNA) went into each sorted-subset replicate. Method: immunoSEQ multiplex PCR; TCRdb's copy keeps in-frame clones and lacks some. The data hold millions of clones, with more than 80% observed a single time. The record originates from a study of shared clonotypes between healthy human individuals. Study conclusions and caveats: The donor pool, a small one, limited the genetic and exposure-history diversity represented. In this cohort, only blood was sampled, and tissue repertoires likely differ. Shared clonotypes: about 5% naive CD4, about 3.5% naive CD8, 2.3% memory CD4, over 0.3% memory CD8.

The CDR3 loop spans 14 amino acids. The germline V gene has CDR1 SNHLY and CDR2 FYNNEI. V was pared by 7 bases and J by 0 bases, with 6 bases of the junction left unmatched. Material: naive CD4+ T cells sorted from blood. This sample's subset: CD45RA+ positively selected. The genes are TRBV2 and TRBJ2-7, with 7 bases lining up with TRBD2. This clonotype was sampled from a man between 18 and 35 years old in good health. The CDR3 sequence: CASTRLADSYEQYF. CDR3 DNA sequence: TGTGCCAGCACCCGCCTAGCGGACTCCTACGAGCAGTACTTC.